Given below is one T cell receptor (beta chain) in context. Its antigen has not been determined. No much larger clone is present one base from it, and per-base qualities are unavailable. The data stem from a study of long-term antiretroviral therapy in people with HIV (dated by TCRdb to 2022 to 2024). In terms of the full investigation: The earliest samples were collected approximately a decade before the 2015 WHO recommendation for immediate ART, a period when ART was typically delayed until CD4 counts fell. Whether ART initiation and durable HIV suppression were associated with changes in peripheral blood TRB repertoire composition and diversity was tested in a retrospective serial study. The cohort contributed 150 to 200 cryopreserved PBMC samples from about 29 adults with confirmed HIV infection, collected serially over a mean of around 6 years (range 1-12). Eleven of the 30 participants with HIV were female. Test extractions of a monoclonal T-cell line alongside under 35 polyclonal samples showed no cross-contamination during QIAcube processing.

Beyond this particular receptor, the publication reports: Because PBMC availability was limited, only the TCR beta chain was sequenced, with no alpha chain pairing. Samples dated from the mid-2000s to the late 2010s, and the ART regimens used may be less effective than current ones. Starting ART was linked to a significant rise in TRB diversity, yet even after long-term ART the diversity remained significantly lower than in transplant donor controls. Inferences about post-ART repertoire changes were limited because no data were available on ART adherence, viral resistance or therapy changes. Because pre-ART samples had limited cell numbers, profiling was done on unsorted PBMC rather than on sorted CD4+ and CD8+ T cells. Compared with controls, HIV repertoires had narrower CDR3 length ranges, and the network structure pointed to an antigen-experienced repertoire that shifted only slightly toward naive after ART. At every time point, the repertoire was dominated by expanded TRB clones first identified before ART initiation, although this dominance fluctuated and, in many PLHIV, declined after ART.

The immunoSEQ hsTCRB v3.0 assay was used at survey level resolution for TRB variable region sequencing. The targeted TRB sequencing depth was about 35,000-55,000 T-cell genomes per sample. Pooled TRB libraries were sequenced on an Illumina MiSeq with a v3 150-cycle kit. In the original analysis: Repertoire analysis was performed in R inside a reproducible Nextflow workflow that covered QC, data transformation and analysis. LymphoSeq2, an R package for exploring AIRR-Seq data, was used to implement the custom analyses. After excluding several samples that yielded fewer than 5000 total TRB sequences, some 190 HIV repertoires remained for analysis. Among the 170 to 200 retained HIV repertoires, 55 to 60 were collected before ART initiation and 120 to 140 after ART initiation. Repertoires were downsampled to 5000 TRB nucleotide sequences, and summary statistics were averaged over 100 downsampling iterations. TRB sequences were retained for analysis only if CDR3 regions of at least seven amino acids were present. Diversity was assessed using a clonality score derived from Shannon entropy and using the Gini coefficient. In repertoire networks, the top 5000 CDR3 amino acid sequences were linked whenever an edit distance of one separated two sequences. For TRB CDR3 amino acid sequences, GLIPH2 was used to predict antigen specificity groups and MHC restriction. CDR3 amino acid sequences were matched against VDJdb and McPAS-TCR to flag known CMV, EBV, HIV or tissue antigen associations. Pre-ART, post-ART and control groups were compared with Wilcoxon signed-rank tests and Holm-Bonferroni correction. The immuneACCESS repertoire file appears here via TCRdb, limited to in-frame rearrangements. These files lack a portion of the clones; in checked studies, under half of the deficit traces to unresolved V genes, and the cause of the others is not known. D and trimming come from the DNA, and the V and J calls and clone size come from that table. The sample data list about 15,000 clones, and 88% of these were observed just once. Roughly 12% of the sample lies in the top ten.

The CDR3 has 14 amino acids, counting the end cysteine and phenylalanine. The entry retains the CDR3 DNA only, 42 bases that are in frame from base 1. The germline V gene (reference sequence) sets CDR1 to GTSNPN and CDR2 to SVGIG. V is pruned by 8 bases and J by 3 bases, leaving 8 bases of the junction without a gene match. Participants were included only if at least one PBMC sample before ART initiation and at least two post-ART samples were available. Every participant with HIV received treatment in the United States of America. Before DNA extraction, cryopreserved samples containing roughly 0.85-11 million PBMC were thawed and washed. At the time of the earliest PBMC sample, participants with HIV were aged between about 23 and 54 years. PBMC samples were contributed by each participant from 1-4 timepoints before ART initiation and 2-8 timepoints after ART initiation, with a median of 7 samples. For every participant, serial HIV viral load, CD4+ T-cell count, ART history and demographic data were obtained. Using a Qiagen kit on a QIAcube, genomic DNA was extracted from unsorted PBMC, with samples processed in batches of 12.

The receptor comes from a man aged 50 to 59 with HIV. Sequences were derived from unsorted PBMCs, sampled 6.9 years after starting antiretroviral therapy. The sequence is built from TRBV30 and TRBJ2-3; 10 bases in between match TRBD1. The CDR3 protein: CARTGQGRTDTQYF. The nucleotides are TGTGCCAGAACGGGACAGGGGAGGACAGATACGCAGTATTTT. When the CDR3 is completed using the reference TRBV30 and TRBJ2-3 genes on either side, the full variable domain is SQTIHQWPATLVQPVGSPLSLECTVEGTSNPNLYWYRQAAGRGLQLLFYSVGIGQISSEVPQNLSASRPQDRQFILSSKKLLLSDSGFYLCARTGQGRTDTQYFGPGTRLTVL.